In this sample, the clone carrying this T cell receptor beta chain turned up once. CDR3 length: 15 residues. V was shortened by 5 bases and J by 3 bases, with 17 bases between the two germline ends. The germline V gene encodes CDR1 MNHNY and CDR2 SVGAGI (reference sequence). The sample is drawn from a study of breast tumors, draining lymph nodes, adjacent tissues. Each CDR3 protein is one row after TCRdb ran MiXCR on the multiplex PCR reads. The sample includes over 60,000 distinct CDR3 sequences, approximately 47% of them seen just once. V gene TRBV6-6 combines with J gene TRBJ2-7; possibly TRBD1 for D (6 bases). The sample consisted of breast tumor tissue. This TCR came from a female donor with breast cancer. Some clones in this sample may be carry-over from other donors' samples. This CDR3 is CASSPRRDKIYEQYF. The CDR3 DNA reads TGTGCCAGCAGTCCCCGTCGGGACAAGATCTACGAGCAGTACTTC.